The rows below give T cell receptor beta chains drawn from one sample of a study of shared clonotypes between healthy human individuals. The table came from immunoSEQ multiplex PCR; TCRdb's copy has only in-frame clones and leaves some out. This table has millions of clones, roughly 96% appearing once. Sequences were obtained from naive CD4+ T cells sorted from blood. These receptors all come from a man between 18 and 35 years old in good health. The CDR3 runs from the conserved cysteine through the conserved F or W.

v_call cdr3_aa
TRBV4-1 CASSQGDRSGNTIYF
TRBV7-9 CASSRRPDASYEQYF
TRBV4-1 CASSQARPGPLDEQFF
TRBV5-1 CASSLQGSGELFF
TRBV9 CASSVKRETQPQHF
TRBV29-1 CSAWGHIYRRWHTEAFF
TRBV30 CAWSPDREGNQPQHF
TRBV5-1 CASSLAGSSYNSPLHF
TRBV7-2 CASSLSTGLGQNIQYF
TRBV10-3 CAISEKQQETQYF
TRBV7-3 CASSGLGTDTQYF
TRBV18 CASSRGQQETQYF
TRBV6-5 CASTTLQGATEAFF
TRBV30 CALGGNLNTEAFF
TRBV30 CAWSVGGSTEAFF
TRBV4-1 CASSPLFLREGRTDTQYF